The entry below describes one T cell receptor (beta chain). As yet, its antigen is unknown. It was with a sample-barcoded 5' primer and a J-beta primer mix that a second PCR of roughly 7 to 12 cycles was run. TCRdb reprocessed the 5' RACE reads via MiXCR and lists one record per CDR3 protein. In the table there are about 640,000 distinct CDR3 sequences, roughly three fifths of which are singletons. The data are from a study of blood T cells in healthy people across ages. Study conclusions and caveats: From one million sequenced T cells, diversity estimates were lower bounds.

Sequenced: blood. This TCR was recovered from a man in his 60s in good health.

The CDR3 reads CASSPSPRGSGYGYTF. The CDR3 DNA is TGCGCCAGCAGCCCGTCCCCTCGGGGCTCTGGCTATGGCTACACCTTC. The chain links TRBV10-2 to TRBJ1-2, with D possibly being TRBD1 (5 bases). Trimming stripped 6 bases from V and 4 bases from J, with 21 bases between. This CDR3 contains 16 residues. Germline CDR1 reads WSHSY; CDR2 reads SAAADI.